This TCR beta chain was sequenced during a study of graft-versus-host responses after intestinal transplantation listed by TCRdb under 2021. Describing the broader study: The transplants that recipients received were multivisceral, liver-intestinal, or isolated intestinal. The cohort enrolled some 24 intestinal transplant recipients, one of whom was a retransplant, and 3 patients without pretransplant specimens were excluded. Every recipient was given anti-thymocyte globulin induction, then maintenance tacrolimus and steroids for roughly 3 years. Graft-versus-host and host-versus-graft alloreactive T cell clones were tracked in the graft, circulation and bone marrow after intestinal transplantation using bulk TCR-beta CDR3 sequencing. Alloreactive clones were identified by sequencing pre-transplant mixed lymphocyte reaction products and comparing them with unstimulated pre-transplant donor and recipient T cells. Instead of going to the commercial service, samples from a few later patients were sequenced in-house on an Illumina MiSeq and processed with MiXCR. Donor T cell macrochimerism was defined as a peak of at least 4% donor T cells among recipient peripheral blood mononuclear cells.

Blood samples were collected up to 4 times in the first month after transplant and then at least monthly when available. About this clone: Its recognized antigen is unknown. There are no base qualities to consult, and no much larger clone falls within one base.

Preparation of the library involved the immunoSEQ multiplex PCR assay. High-throughput TCR-beta CDR3 sequencing of genomic DNA from most patients was performed by Adaptive Biotechnologies. The study's own analysis went as follows. Adaptive's ImmunoSEQ software supplied the TCR sequencing data for 18 patients, while MiXCR and VDJtools were used to process a few other patients. CDR3 nucleotide sequences shared between donor and recipient were removed because the origin of such sequences could not be assigned. To be classed as alloreactive, a clone needed at least 2-fold expansion over unstimulated cells and a minimum CFSE-low frequency of 0.002% (template counts) or 0.001% (read counts). Clones were considered mappable if detected in sequenced pre-transplant spleen, lymph node, or MLR CFSE-low populations of the donor or recipient. Cumulative frequency of alloreactive clones was calculated as a percentage of all sequences weighted by copy number. In TCRdb, the immuneACCESS table is reduced to in-frame sequences with V and J assigned. These tables do not hold every clone; where another copy was compared, an unresolved V gene accounts for under half, and the others remain unexplained. The V and J calls and clone size come from that table; D and trimming were worked out from the DNA. Present in this sample are over 8,000 clones, over 85% of which were seen just once. The top ten hold under 2.5% of the sample.

From cysteine to phenylalanine, the CDR3 is 17 amino acids long. Only the CDR3 part of the read is kept: 51 bases, read in frame from the first base. For CDR1 and CDR2, the germline V gene lists SNHLY and FYNNEI. The germline V end is reduced by 0 bases and the J end by 2 bases; junction bases left unmatched: 4. Paper-wide results and their limitations: Early after transplant, peak levels of circulating GvH clones were found to be associated with declines in HvG clones. GvH clones turned up in recipient bone marrow, with some appearing earlier in ileal mucosa or blood, a pattern consistent with an intestinal mucosal origin. In the allografts of patients with donor T cell macrochimerism, GvH to HvG T cell clonal ratios were high. The relatively low number and heterogeneity of intestinal transplant patients limited the conclusions.

The chain joins TRBV2 to TRBJ2-4; TRBD2 lines up with 10 middle nucleotides. This receptor was taken from a human patient who received an intestinal transplant, so some T cells may come from the graft donor. The sequenced sample was PBMCs, obtained 11 days after intestinal transplantation. The CDR3 reads as follows: CASSEALTSGPKNIQYF. The nucleotides are TGTGCCAGCAGTGAAGCGCTGACTAGCGGGCCCAAAAACATTCAGTACTTC.